This T cell receptor beta chain was sequenced during a study of metastatic and nonmetastatic thyroid tumors. Study at large: Repertoires of blood and of tissue (tumor or nodule) from malignant and benign thyroid patients were compared.

MiXCR reprocessed the PCR reads for TCRdb. In the table there are approximately 16,000 clones, about 31% of which are singletons. Not a single patient had been given any form of treatment at any point before undergoing thyroid surgery. Ten or more counts support this clone. Its antigen is not known. The CDR3 loop spans 13 amino acids. CDR1 and CDR2 from the germline V gene are SGDLS and YYNGEE. Trimming cost V 5 bases and J 5 bases, with 13 bases left between them. Regarding the study as a whole: For both blood and tumor, malignant thyroid tumors reportedly showed significantly higher TCR beta diversity than benign nodules did.

The receptor was derived from a male donor with papillary thyroid cancer or a benign thyroid nodule (not recorded which). Some clones in this sample may be carry-over from other donors' samples. Sample: tumor tissue. This chain connects TRBV9 to TRBJ1-2; a weak D match, TRBD1 (6 bases). CDR3 nucleotide sequence: TGTGCCAGCAGTTTACAGGGAACGTATGGCTACACCTTC. Translated: CASSLQGTYGYTF.